This T cell receptor beta chain was found in a study of blood T cells in healthy people across ages. PBMCs, at least 7 million per sample, were isolated. A second about 7 to 11 cycle PCR used barcoded and J-beta primers. Through a template-switch adaptor with 12 random nucleotides, each cDNA molecule received a tag. Every sample gave at least 2.5 million paired-end reads containing CDR3. TCRdb reprocessed the 5' RACE reads via MiXCR and lists one record per CDR3 protein. This table has more than 650,000 distinct CDR3 sequences, 22% appearing once. This clonotype showed up just a few times. Its cognate antigen is unknown. Study-level results: What prevented conclusive comparison of naive and antigen-experienced cells was that PBMCs were unsorted.

Material for sequencing was blood. The receptor was derived from a man in his 70s in good health.

Here the CDR3 reads CASSQDTGRVDTQYF. CDR3 nucleotides: TGTGCCAGCAGCCAAGATACGGGACGGGTAGATACGCAGTATTTT. This chain links TRBV14 with TRBJ2-3; D possibly uses TRBD1 or TRBD2 (5 bases each). The CDR3 loop spans 15 amino acids. V was trimmed by 0 bases and J by 5 bases, leaving 12 bases between them. The germline V gene has CDR1 SGHDN and CDR2 FVKESK. Drawing the rest from reference TRBV14 and TRBJ2-3, the complete variable domain is EAGVTQFPSHSVIEKGQTVTLRCDPISGHDNLYWYRRVMGKEIKFLLHFVKESKQDESGMPNNRFLAERTGGTYSTLKVQPAELEDSGVYFCASSQDTGRVDTQYFGPGTRLTVL.